Included here is one T cell receptor beta chain sequence, with context. Its target is not known. The read is 3 residues too short to cover the CDR3 end, so that end is filled in from the germline J gene. These data originate in a study of T cells in women clearing cervical HPV infection. Study results and caveats: TRBV6-7 abundance was lower in cases than controls (approximately 0.11% versus 0.16%).

Sequencing was performed with immunoSEQ multiplex PCR; in TCRdb, only in-frame clones are kept and a portion is missing. The sample yields over 30,000 clones, of which the top ten take up 6% to 7.5%. This CDR3 has 17 amino acids. The germline V gene has CDR1 MDHEN and CDR2 SYDVKM. Trimming cost V 5 bases and J 5 bases; bases outside gene matches: 15. The chain is built from TRBV28 and TRBJ2-7, with 10 nucleotides matching TRBD1. This TCR came from a woman aged 18-70 years with a cervical HPV16 infection that either progressed to CIN3+ or cleared (not recorded which). Sequences were obtained from blood buffy coat. The covered CDR3 bases are TGTGCCAGCAGTACCCCCCCCGGGACAGGGGATAAAGACGAG. It specifies CASSTPPGTGDKDE. The CDR3, in full, reads CASSTPPGTGDKDEQYF. Full variable domain (missing parts from reference TRBV28 and TRBJ2-7): DVKVTQSSRYLVKRTGEKVFLECVQDMDHENMFWYRQDPGLGLRLIYFSYDVKMKEKGDIPEGYSVSREKKERFSLILESASTNQTSMYLCASSTPPGTGDKDEQYFGPGTRLTVT.